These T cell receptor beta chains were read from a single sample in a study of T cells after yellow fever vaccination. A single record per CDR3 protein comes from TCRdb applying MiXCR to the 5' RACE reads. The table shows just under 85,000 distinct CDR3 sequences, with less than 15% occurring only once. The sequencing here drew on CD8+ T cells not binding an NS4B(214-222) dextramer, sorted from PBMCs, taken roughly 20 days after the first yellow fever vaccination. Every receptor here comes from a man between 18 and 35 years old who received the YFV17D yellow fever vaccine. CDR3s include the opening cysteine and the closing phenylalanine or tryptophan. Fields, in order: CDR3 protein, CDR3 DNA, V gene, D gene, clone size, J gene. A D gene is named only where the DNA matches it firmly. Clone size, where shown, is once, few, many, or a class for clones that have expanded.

CDR3aa: CSVGGQTANTGELFF; CDR3nt: TGCAGCGTTGGGGGACAGACCGCGAACACCGGGGAGCTGTTTTTT; v_gene: TRBV29-1; d_gene: TRBD1; abundance: many; j_gene: TRBJ2-2
CDR3aa: CASSPPGGVSYNEQFF; CDR3nt: TGTGCCAGCAGCCCCCCGGGAGGGGTCTCCTACAATGAGCAGTTCTTC; v_gene: TRBV7-3; d_gene: TRBD2; abundance: few; j_gene: TRBJ2-1
CDR3aa: CASSPDTGTMNTEAFF; CDR3nt: TGCGCCAGCAGCCCAGACACGGGGACCATGAACACTGAAGCTTTCTTT; v_gene: TRBV4-3; d_gene: -; abundance: -; j_gene: TRBJ1-1
CDR3aa: CSARVVTTNEQFF; CDR3nt: TGCAGTGCTAGAGTCGTGACTACAAATGAGCAGTTCTTC; v_gene: TRBV20-1; d_gene: -; abundance: few; j_gene: TRBJ2-1
CDR3aa: CSAPTGGNTEAFF; CDR3nt: TGCAGTGCCCCGACAGGGGGGAACACTGAAGCTTTCTTT; v_gene: TRBV20-1; d_gene: TRBD1; abundance: few; j_gene: TRBJ1-1
CDR3aa: CASSQRQEAFF; CDR3nt: TGTGCCAGCAGCCAGAGACAGGAAGCTTTCTTT; v_gene: TRBV7-9; d_gene: -; abundance: few; j_gene: TRBJ1-1
CDR3aa: CASSFGGGGASNEQYF; CDR3nt: TGTGCCAGCAGCTTTGGAGGAGGGGGCGCGTCGAACGAGCAGTACTTC; v_gene: TRBV5-6; d_gene: -; abundance: few; j_gene: TRBJ2-7
CDR3aa: CASSQAQGLASYEQYF; CDR3nt: TGCGCCAGCAGCCAAGCTCAAGGACTAGCGTCCTACGAGCAGTACTTC; v_gene: TRBV4-1; d_gene: TRBD2; abundance: few; j_gene: TRBJ2-7
CDR3aa: CASSQGGISNSPLHF; CDR3nt: TGCGCCAGCAGCCAGGGGGGGATAAGTAATTCACCCCTCCACTTT; v_gene: TRBV4-1; d_gene: -; abundance: -; j_gene: TRBJ1-6
CDR3aa: CSAPRPANIQYF; CDR3nt: TGCAGTGCTCCCCGTCCCGCGAACATTCAGTACTTC; v_gene: TRBV20-1; d_gene: -; abundance: -; j_gene: TRBJ2-4
CDR3aa: CASSLGQGAIAQQYF; CDR3nt: TGTGCCAGCAGCTTAGGACAGGGGGCGATCGCGCAGCAGTACTTC; v_gene: TRBV7-6; d_gene: TRBD1; abundance: -; j_gene: TRBJ2-7
CDR3aa: CASSEWKTSSGAGTEAFF; CDR3nt: TGCGCCAGCAGCGAATGGAAGACTAGCTCCGGGGCCGGCACTGAAGCTTTCTTT; v_gene: TRBV5-1; d_gene: -; abundance: few; j_gene: TRBJ1-1
CDR3aa: CASRDRGQGGELFF; CDR3nt: TGTGCCAGCAGGGACAGGGGGCAAGGCGGGGAGCTGTTTTTT; v_gene: TRBV28; d_gene: TRBD1; abundance: few; j_gene: TRBJ2-2
CDR3aa: CASSDRDRGQNEQFF; CDR3nt: TGTGCCAGCAGTGACCGGGACAGGGGGCAGAATGAGCAGTTCTTC; v_gene: TRBV2; d_gene: TRBD1; abundance: few; j_gene: TRBJ2-1
CDR3aa: CSVEDPSGNTIYF; CDR3nt: TGCAGCGTTGAAGATCCCTCTGGAAACACCATATATTTT; v_gene: TRBV29-1; d_gene: -; abundance: few; j_gene: TRBJ1-3
CDR3aa: CASSPGLGGVGNEQFF; CDR3nt: TGTGCCAGTAGTCCCGGATTGGGCGGGGTGGGCAATGAGCAGTTCTTC; v_gene: TRBV19; d_gene: -; abundance: few; j_gene: TRBJ2-1
CDR3aa: CASSLDRTKGNTQYF; CDR3nt: TGTGCCAGCAGCTTAGACAGGACTAAGGGGAATACGCAGTATTTT; v_gene: TRBV11-2; d_gene: -; abundance: -; j_gene: TRBJ2-3
CDR3aa: CASSFAGLYNEQFF; CDR3nt: TGTGCCAGCAGCTTCGCCGGGCTGTACAATGAGCAGTTCTTC; v_gene: TRBV7-2; d_gene: -; abundance: -; j_gene: TRBJ2-1
CDR3aa: CASSTDGRNTEAFF; CDR3nt: TGTGCCAGTAGTACCGACGGGAGGAACACTGAAGCTTTCTTT; v_gene: TRBV19; d_gene: -; abundance: -; j_gene: TRBJ1-1
CDR3aa: CASSYGASPRGYTF; CDR3nt: TGTGCCAGCAGTTACGGTGCCAGTCCGCGGGGCTACACCTTC; v_gene: TRBV6-2/TRBV6-3; d_gene: -; abundance: -; j_gene: TRBJ1-2
CDR3aa: CSAGTSPDGGTQYF; CDR3nt: TGCAGCGCCGGGACTAGCCCTGATGGAGGGACCCAGTACTTC; v_gene: TRBV20-1; d_gene: TRBD2; abundance: many; j_gene: TRBJ2-5
CDR3aa: CASSREASSYNEQFF; CDR3nt: TGTGCCAGCAGCAGGGAGGCGAGTTCCTACAATGAGCAGTTCTTC; v_gene: TRBV7-3; d_gene: -; abundance: -; j_gene: TRBJ2-1
CDR3aa: CASSKGGTQSTDTQYF; CDR3nt: TGTGCCAGCAGTAAAGGGGGGACCCAGAGCACAGATACGCAGTATTTT; v_gene: TRBV6-1; d_gene: -; abundance: -; j_gene: TRBJ2-3
CDR3aa: CASSPGPGRITGELFF; CDR3nt: TGCGCCAGCAGCCCCGGCCCGGGGCGCATCACCGGGGAGCTGTTTTTT; v_gene: TRBV4-1; d_gene: -; abundance: many; j_gene: TRBJ2-2
CDR3aa: CATQGDSYGYTF; CDR3nt: TGTGCCACCCAGGGGGACAGTTATGGCTACACCTTC; v_gene: TRBV10-3; d_gene: TRBD1; abundance: -; j_gene: TRBJ1-2
CDR3aa: CASSLLIDRIYEQYF; CDR3nt: TGTGCCAGCAGCTTATTGATCGACAGAATCTACGAGCAGTACTTC; v_gene: TRBV11-2; d_gene: -; abundance: once; j_gene: TRBJ2-7
CDR3aa: CSARDTLAGVGDEQFF; CDR3nt: TGCAGTGCTAGAGATACACTAGCGGGGGTCGGCGATGAGCAGTTCTTC; v_gene: TRBV20-1; d_gene: TRBD2; abundance: -; j_gene: TRBJ2-1
CDR3aa: CAIPPLWGRGTGELFF; CDR3nt: -; v_gene: TRBV12-1; d_gene: -; abundance: few; j_gene: TRBJ2-2
CDR3aa: CSARPALRGGLETQYF; CDR3nt: TGCAGTGCTAGACCTGCCCTCCGGGGGGGCCTAGAGACCCAGTACTTC; v_gene: TRBV20-1; d_gene: TRBD2; abundance: few; j_gene: TRBJ2-5
CDR3aa: CASTGGIAYEQYF; CDR3nt: TGTGCCAGCACTGGGGGGATCGCCTACGAGCAGTACTTC; v_gene: TRBV6-2/TRBV6-3; d_gene: -; abundance: -; j_gene: TRBJ2-7
CDR3aa: CASSRHTETQYF; CDR3nt: TGTGCCAGCAGCAGACACACGGAGACCCAGTACTTC; v_gene: TRBV21-1; d_gene: -; abundance: -; j_gene: TRBJ2-5
CDR3aa: CASSQDPVGSSYEQYF; CDR3nt: TGCGCCAGCAGCCAAGATCCAGTAGGGTCTTCCTACGAGCAGTACTTC; v_gene: TRBV4-3; d_gene: -; abundance: -; j_gene: TRBJ2-7
CDR3aa: CSAAGGQNTEAFF; CDR3nt: TGCAGCGCTGCGGGGGGACAGAACACTGAAGCTTTCTTT; v_gene: TRBV29-1; d_gene: -; abundance: -; j_gene: TRBJ1-1